This passage covers 5 T cell receptor beta chains from one sample sequenced in a study of blood T cell repertoires in COVID-19. Assay: immunoSEQ multiplex PCR; the TCRdb copy retains only in-frame clones and omits some. The sample comprises over 80,000 clones, approximately 90% of which are singletons, and under 10% rests with the top ten. The sample consisted of peripheral blood. The receptors were gathered from a man between 45 and 60 years old with acute or convalescent COVID-19.

The chain couples TRBV7-9 to TRBJ2-7; maybe TRBD2 (5 bases). Germline CDR1 is SEHNR and CDR2 is FQNEAQ (reference sequence). Deletions cut 5 bases from V and 2 bases from J, with 13 bases between. This CDR3 is 14 amino acids long. The CDR3 DNA sequence: TGTGCCAGCAGCCCGCCGGGAAGTACCTACGAGCAGTACGTC. Its translation: CASSPPGSTYEQYV.

The chain uses TRBV5-1 and TRBJ1-4; 7 bases line up with TRBD1. The CDR3 is made up of 14 amino acids. The J segment lost 3 bases and the V segment lost 2 bases, leaving 1 base of the junction unmatched. Germline V gene lookup returns CDR1 SGHRS and CDR2 YFSETQ. The CDR3 sequence: CASSLQGSNEKLFF. The DNA for the CDR3 is TGCGCCAGCAGCTTACAGGGGTCTAATGAAAAACTGTTTTTT.

The chain has TRBV10-3 and TRBJ2-1; 9 positions agree with TRBD2. Losses at the gene ends were 7 bases for V and 10 bases for J; bases not matched to a gene: 14. Germline V gene lookup returns CDR1 ENHRY and CDR2 SYGVKD. The length of the CDR3 is 15 residues. CDR3: CAITTPSGLAGEQFF. DNA for the CDR3: TGTGCCATCACTACCCCCTCGGGACTAGCAGGGGAGCAGTTCTTC.

DNA for the CDR3: TGTGCCAGCAGAAAGACAGGCTACTATGGCTACACCTTC. This codes for CASRKTGYYGYTF. The genes are TRBV12-3 or TRBV12-4 and TRBJ1-2; a possible D gene is TRBD1 (6 bases). The CDR3 length is 13 residues. The V gene lost 6 bases and the J gene lost 3 bases, with 11 bases spanning the gap.

V is TRBV3-1 (or the pseudogene TRBV3-2) and J is TRBJ2-2; D uncertain. Germline V gives CDR1 LGHDT, CDR2 YNNKEL (reference sequence). With 4 bases removed from V and 7 bases from J, the gap between germline ends came to 7 bases. The CDR3 extends over 12 amino acids. CDR3 loop: CASSLRLGELFF. The CDR3 region has the DNA TGTGCCAGCAGCCTCCGTCTCGGGGAGCTGTTTTTT.